This TCR beta chain was recorded in a study of regulatory T cells in long-lasting Graves disease. Time point specified: newly diagnosed GD, antithyroid drugs for less than 3 months. After RNA was extracted from PBMCs, the TCR library was made from it. Germline values: CDR1 LNHNV, CDR2 YYDKDF (reference sequence). With V trimmed by 3 bases and J by 1 base, 2 bases remained unmatched. This CDR3 comprises 15 residues. As for this clonotype: Antigen unknown.

The authors built TCR beta libraries using iRepertoire HTBI primers and Arm-PCR of CDR3 regions. From the multiplex PCR reads, TCRdb called clonotypes with MiXCR, one entry per CDR3 protein. The sample contains some 240,000 distinct CDR3 sequences, roughly 19% of which appear only once. The study, taken as a whole, reports: Having few samples may have compromised the accuracy. Persistent Graves' disease cases displayed lower TCR diversity than newly diagnosed ones. It was in persistent disease that TRBV28, TRBJ1-2 and TRBJ2-5 were favored.

This same sample was also taken into another study, of T cells in Graves' hyperthyroidism and ophthalmopathy. That work states: Most thyroid-expanded clonotypes above 0.001 were also found in blood.

This receptor was obtained from a woman in her thirties with Graves disease. This specimen consisted of peripheral blood mononuclear cells (PBMCs), obtained at new diagnosis, from a patient treated with antithyroid drugs. The chain combines TRBV15 with TRBJ2-2; the match to TRBD1 covers 7 bases. In DNA, the CDR3 is TGTGCCACCAGCAGGGACAGGTTGAACACCGGGGAGCTGTTTTTT. This translates into CATSRDRLNTGELFF.